This record concerns one TCR beta chain sequence. Its antigen is still unknown. CDR3 length: 15 residues. Germline V gene sequence: CDR1 SGHRS, CDR2 YFSETQ. The junction had 11 bases not matched to a gene; V was cut back by 7 bases and J by 4 bases. This specimen belongs to a study of OX40 agonist ivuxolimab in advanced cancers. In the study overall: Averaging 60 years in age, with a range of about 23 to 79, the cohort was more than 75% male. General study findings and limits: Clonal expansion by week 6 occurred in CD4+ and CD8+ blood T cells (at 0.1 to 3.0 mg/kg).

Repertoires were generated with immunoSEQ multiplex PCR, while TCRdb's copy carries only in-frame clones and drops some. The sample records about 67,000 clones, around 87% being singletons. The clonotype originates from an adult with an advanced solid tumor such as melanoma, head and neck, liver or kidney cancer. The gene calls are TRBV5-1 and TRBJ2-7, with TRBD2 matching 10 bases. Source: CD4+ or CD8+ T cells sorted from blood, taken in a trial of the OX40 agonist ivuxolimab. This CDR3 is CASRKREGQIYEQYF. The CDR3 DNA reads as TGCGCCAGCCGGAAGCGGGAGGGCCAGATATACGAGCAGTACTTC.